Sequencing of this T cell receptor (beta chain) was carried out in a study of blood T cell repertoires in COVID-19 (dated by TCRdb to the early 2020s). At the level of the whole study: Collaborator samples came from the United States, Italy and Spain and covered acute and convalescent phases of COVID-19. The material from the prospective study consisted of cDNA or gDNA derived from T cells, B-cell-depleted T cells, or PBMCs. The dataset comprised deeply sampled blood TCRbeta repertoires from subjects exposed to, actively infected with, or recovered from COVID-19. A freely available public database, intended as a resource for researchers studying the immune response to SARS-CoV-2, is where the repertoires were released. Samples came from the ongoing ImmuneRACE study (first 160 participants) plus 1,254 subjects from 6 global collaborators. The sample metadata nearly always contained a de-identified subject ID, COVID-19 status, age in years and sex. Where available, HLA class I and class II types were obtained from metadata supplied by the sample provider rather than from assay-based typing.

The immunoSEQ Assay, a bias-controlled multiplex PCR, was used to amplify TCRbeta CDR3 regions from genomic DNA. Per the original workflow: Within the assay, amplification of reference gene primers was used to estimate how many nucleated cells each sample contained. To quantify the absolute abundance of each unique TCRbeta CDR3 rearrangement, sequence reads were collapsed and filtered. For each sample, productive Simpson clonality was calculated by taking the square root of Simpson's diversity index across productive rearrangements. TCRdb carries this immuneACCESS record with in-frame sequences only. Its versions omit some clonotypes, under half of them owing to an unresolved V gene in the studies checked, with the rest unexplained. V, J and clone size are those of that table, while D and trimming were read from the DNA. This sample lists 250,000 or so clones; 70% to 90% were detected once. The ten biggest clones cover about 1.5% of the sample.

A remark on this clone: Its antigen is currently not known. Base qualities are not at hand, and no much larger clone is one base apart.

Broader findings and caveats from the paper: Clinical and demographic metadata were provided uncurated, with the amount varying by source and participant.

At the junction V is shortened by 3 bases and J by 2 bases; bases outside the gene matches: 7. The CDR3 goes from the cysteine to the phenylalanine over 15 residues. The read is trimmed to its CDR3 DNA, 45 bases read in frame from base 1. Looking up the germline V gene yields CDR1 KGHSH and CDR2 LQKENI. Enrolling through a virtual design, the prospective study's participants ranged in age from roughly 18 to 89 years and lived across roughly 23 United States geographic areas. To assign participants to cohorts, the prospective study relied on clinical history that participants themselves reported in a screening survey and a study questionnaire. For ImmuneRACE Cohort 3, a participant was defined as recovered based on two consecutive negative NP/OP PCR tests, clearance by a healthcare professional, or resolution of symptoms. In the prospective study, mobile phlebotomists collected whole blood, serum and a nasopharyngeal or oropharyngeal swab from each participant. Additional blood draws and questionnaires over an approximately two-month period could optionally be provided by prospective study participants. Before DNA extraction, blood samples from the prospective study were shipped at room temperature or frozen.

Sample: PBMCs or T cells enriched from blood (not recorded which). The chain was built from TRBV18 and TRBJ2-7, with TRBD2 identical over 7 junction bases. The sequence was obtained from a woman between 50 and 59 years old who had recovered from COVID-19. The CDR3 is CASSPGASGTYEQYF. DNA sequence: TGTGCCAGCTCACCTGGGGCTAGCGGTACCTACGAGCAGTACTTC.